This TCR beta chain derives from a study of CD8 T cells in ankylosing spondylitis. The CDR3 is made up of 13 amino acids. The V segment lost 5 bases and the J segment 5 bases; nucleotides outside the gene matches: 5. Per germline, CDR1 SNHLY and CDR2 FYNNEI. This clonotype was seen at least ten times. What it binds is unknown. By quantitative 5'-RACE with molecular barcodes, the TCR beta libraries were made. TCRdb re-called the 5' RACE reads through MiXCR, storing one row per CDR3 protein. The data hold hundreds of thousands of distinct CDR3 sequences, with approximately 11% observed a single time. Regarding the study as a whole: As for the disease-linked clones, they showed a CD8+ phenotype and occurred at relatively low frequencies in peripheral blood. Characteristic, it appeared, of ankylosing spondylitis blood was a TCR beta motif of seven or eight highly homologous variants. Clones linked to disease were reported to show significant enrichment in matched ankylosing spondylitis synovial fluid.

The source material was blood, either unsorted or a sorted T cell fraction (not recorded which). The receptor's source is a male donor with ankylosing spondylitis. The chain couples TRBV2 to TRBJ2-5; 7 bases align to TRBD1. This CDR3 reads CASSLQGRETQYF. In nucleotides, the CDR3 is TGTGCCAGCAGTTTACAGGGGCGGGAGACCCAGTACTTC.